Shown below are 32 T cell receptor beta chains from a single sample sequenced in a study of blood T cell repertoires in COVID-19. The assay was immunoSEQ multiplex PCR, and TCRdb's table has in-frame clones only and misses some. The sample lists roughly 380,000 clones; approximately 81% were seen once. Specimen: peripheral blood. The receptors shown here come from a woman aged 18-29 years with acute or convalescent COVID-19.

The chain couples TRBV28 to TRBJ1-2, with TRBD1 as a possible D gene (6 bases). Trimming removed 4 bases at V and 4 bases at J, with 19 bases between. Germline CDR1 MDHEN, CDR2 SYDVKM. The CDR3 is 16 amino acids. The CDR3 loop is CASSSTGSNLFYGYTF. In DNA, the CDR3 is TGTGCCAGCAGTTCCACAGGGTCCAACCTTTTCTATGGCTACACCTTC.

About this clone itself: Other nucleotide sequences from this sample produce the same CDR3. This sequence joins TRBV28 and TRBJ1-1; perhaps TRBD1 as D (5 bases). The CDR3 has 13 amino acids. Trimming took off 3 bases at V and 4 bases at J, with 9 bases between the two ends. Germline CDR1 is MDHEN and CDR2 is SYDVKM. The CDR3 loop is CASSLPGGTEAFF. Written as DNA, the CDR3 is TGTGCCAGCAGTTTGCCCGGGGGCACTGAAGCTTTCTTT.

The chain links TRBV30 to TRBJ1-4; 9 nucleotides match TRBD1. The CDR3 length is 14 residues. With 7 bases clipped from V and 8 bases from J, the junction kept 11 bases outside the gene matches. Germline V lookup: CDR1 GTSNPN, CDR2 SVGIG (reference sequence). The CDR3 bases are TGTGCCTACCTCCTACAGGGGGCGCGGGAAAAACTGTTTTTT. Translated: CAYLLQGAREKLFF. The whole variable domain, filled in from reference TRBV30 and TRBJ1-4, reads SQTIHQWPATLVQPVGSPLSLECTVEGTSNPNLYWYRQAAGRGLQLLFYSVGIGQISSEVPQNLSASRPQDRQFILSSKKLLLSDSGFYLCAYLLQGAREKLFFGSGTQLSVL.

The count of this clone is one. The V call is TRBV9, the J call TRBJ1-2; 8 nucleotides agree with TRBD1. The germline CDR1 and CDR2 sequences are SGDLS and YYNGEE. V shed 2 bases and J 8 bases; nucleotides not matched to a gene: 5. This CDR3 has 13 amino acids. The CDR3 bases are TGTGCCAGCAGCGTGGACAGGGAGGGCGGCTACACCTTC. Translated, it gives CASSVDREGGYTF.

The gene calls are TRBV7-9 and TRBJ1-4; 9 bases line up with TRBD1. The CDR3 covers 16 residues. The V and J ends lost 4 bases and 8 bases, in that order; junction bases with no gene match: 11. Germline assignment: CDR1 SEHNR and CDR2 FQNEAQ (reference sequence). Written as DNA, the CDR3 is TGTGCCAGCAGCTCTAACAGGGGGCGAGTTGAAGAAAAACTGTTTTTT. Translating gives CASSSNRGRVEEKLFF.

The chain has TRBV28 and TRBJ1-1; D call uncertain. CDR1 is MDHEN and CDR2 is SYDVKM in the germline V gene. The CDR3 is made up of 11 amino acids. Trimming stripped 6 bases from V and 5 bases from J, with 7 bases between. The CDR3 loop reads CASRRRTEAFF. The CDR3 nucleotides read TGTGCCAGCAGAAGGAGGACTGAAGCTTTCTTT. Using reference TRBV28 and TRBJ1-1 for the parts outside the CDR3, the full variable domain is DVKVTQSSRYLVKRTGEKVFLECVQDMDHENMFWYRQDPGLGLRLIYFSYDVKMKEKGDIPEGYSVSREKKERFSLILESASTNQTSMYLCASRRRTEAFFGQGTRLTVV.

The chain links TRBV6-2 or TRBV6-3 to TRBJ1-5, with D tentatively TRBD1 (5 bases). The CDR3 covers 14 residues. Trimming left V 5 bases short and J 0 bases short, with 8 bases between. The germline CDR1 and CDR2 sequences are MNHEY and SVGEGT. CDR3 sequence: CASSRQTSNQPQHF. The CDR3 nucleotides read TGTGCCAGCAGTAGACAGACTAGCAATCAGCCCCAGCATTTT.

The chain uses TRBV9 and TRBJ2-5, with D unclear. V lost 5 bases and J 7 bases, leaving 9 bases between the germline ends. The germline CDR1 and CDR2 sequences are SGDLS and YYNGEE. The CDR3 contains 11 residues. The CDR3 sequence: CASRSRGTQYF. In DNA, the CDR3 is TGTGCCAGCAGGTCTCGAGGGACCCAGTACTTC.

The V and J genes are TRBV19 and TRBJ2-7; 8 bases agree with TRBD2. V lost 2 bases and J lost 2; bases outside the gene matches: 2. This CDR3 has 14 amino acids. In germline, CDR1 is LNHDA, CDR2 SQIVND (reference sequence). CDR3 nucleotide sequence: TGTGCCAGTAGTATAATAGCGGGGACCTACGAGCAGTACTTC. Translating it yields CASSIIAGTYEQYF.

V usage is TRBV7-9 and J usage is TRBJ1-1; 8 nucleotides agree with TRBD1. This CDR3 comprises 13 residues. Germline CDR1 SEHNR, CDR2 FQNEAQ (reference sequence). Unmatched junction bases numbered 6, after V lost 1 base and J lost 11 bases. This CDR3 is CASSLETGAGAFF. The CDR3 nucleotides read TGTGCCAGCAGCTTAGAGACAGGGGCTGGTGCTTTCTTT.

The chain links TRBV11-2 to TRBJ2-1; D may be TRBD1 (5 bases). V gave up 4 bases and J gave up 6 bases, with 10 bases separating them. CDR3 size: 13 residues. Germline CDR1 SGHAT, CDR2 FQNNGV. CDR3 protein: CASSWRQLNEQFF. CDR3 nucleotide sequence: TGTGCCAGCAGCTGGCGACAGCTCAATGAGCAGTTCTTC.

The chain is built from TRBV7-2 and TRBJ1-5; a weak D match, TRBD1 (5 bases). The CDR3 is made up of 16 amino acids. V was shortened by 1 base and J by 3 bases, with 13 bases between the two germline ends. The germline CDR1 and CDR2 sequences are SGHTA and FQGNSA. The CDR3 loop reads CASSLDWAGPNQPQHF. The CDR3, as DNA: TGTGCCAGCAGCTTAGATTGGGCAGGGCCCAATCAGCCCCAGCATTTT.

The chain recombines TRBV7-6 with TRBJ1-1; tentatively, D is TRBD1 (5 bases). Germline loops: CDR1 SGHVS, CDR2 FNYEAQ. The V end lost 0 bases, the J end lost 4 bases, and 15 bases lay between the germline ends. This CDR3 is built from 16 residues. The CDR3 region has the DNA TGTGCCAGCAGCTTAGCGGGGGGGGAATTAGGCACTGAAGCTTTCTTT. Amino acids: CASSLAGGELGTEAFF. Combining the CDR3 with reference TRBV7-6 and TRBJ1-1 gives the whole variable domain GAGVSQSPRYKVTKRGQDVALRCDPISGHVSLYWYRQALGQGPEFLTYFNYEAQQDKSGLPNDRFSAERPEGSISTLTIQRTEQRDSAMYRCASSLAGGELGTEAFFGQGTRLTVV.

This chain links TRBV5-1 with TRBJ1-2; weak D call: TRBD1 (6 bases). The CDR3 sequence is 14 residues long. V was trimmed by 7 bases and J by 4 bases, leaving 17 bases between them. Germline V gene sequence: CDR1 SGHRS, CDR2 YFSETQ. CDR3 protein: CASATPGAGYGYTF. CDR3 sequence (DNA): TGCGCCAGCGCCACCCCAGGGGCAGGCTATGGCTACACCTTC.

This sequence joins TRBV28 and TRBJ2-7, with 7 bases identical to TRBD1. J was trimmed by 3 bases and V by 6 bases; bases with no gene match: 2. Germline CDR1 reads MDHEN; CDR2 reads SYDVKM. This CDR3 is built from 12 residues. The DNA of the CDR3 is TGTGCCAGCAGGGGACAGAACTACGAGCAGTACTTC. The encoded protein is CASRGQNYEQYF.

This rearrangement joins TRBV5-3 to TRBJ1-2; the D is unclear. TRBV5-3 is assigned to the ORF class and has an uncertain function. This CDR3 has 14 amino acids. Trimming cost V 2 bases and J 4 bases, with 12 bases left between them. CDR3 sequence: CARSFPTGAYGYTF. The CDR3 nucleotides read TGTGCCAGAAGCTTCCCTACGGGTGCCTATGGCTACACCTTC.

Remarks on this clone: A junction end diverges from the germline sequence, so it may reflect a read error. This chain links TRBV15 with TRBJ2-5, with D perhaps TRBD1 (6 bases). This CDR3 is built from 17 residues. Per the germline V gene, CDR1 is LNHNV and CDR2 is YYDKDF (reference sequence). The CDR3 nucleotides read TGTGCCACCAGCAGAGTTGGGTCGGGACAACAACAAGAGGCCCAGTACTTC. Translated, it gives CATSRVGSGQQQEAQYF.

The chain carries TRBV4-1 and TRBJ1-2; D not resolved. Deletions cut 0 bases from V and 4 bases from J, with 6 bases between. Looked up from germline, CDR1 is MGHRA and CDR2 is YSYEKL. This CDR3 is 13 amino acids long. CDR3 DNA: TGCGCCAGCAGCCAAGATCACAGCTATGGCTACACCTTC. As protein: CASSQDHSYGYTF.

The chain employs TRBV6-5 and TRBJ2-1; 8 bases are shared with TRBD2. This CDR3 region has 15 residues. Trimming took 2 bases from V and 6 from J; bases not matched to a gene: 6. Germline V CDR1 and CDR2: MNHEY, SVGAGI. The CDR3, as DNA: TGTGCCAGCAGTTACGAAGCGGGAGTGAGCAATGAGCAGTTCTTC. Translating it yields CASSYEAGVSNEQFF.

The chain joins TRBV9 to TRBJ2-5; TRBD1 matches 8 bases. The junction had 5 bases not matched to a gene; V was cut back by 3 bases and J by 4 bases. The CDR3 is 14 amino acids. The germline V gene has CDR1 SGDLS and CDR2 YYNGEE. The CDR3 sequence: CASSAGGRAETQYF. DNA of the CDR3: TGTGCCAGCAGCGCAGGGGGCAGAGCAGAGACCCAGTACTTC.

The J gene is TRBJ1-1, the V gene TRBV11-2, with TRBD1 as a possible D gene (6 bases). Trimming removed 5 bases at V and 8 bases at J, with 9 bases between. The germline V gene has CDR1 SGHAT and CDR2 FQNNGV. The CDR3 extends over 11 amino acids. As DNA, the CDR3 is TGTGCCAGCAGCCTAGGGACAGAAGCTTTCTTT. The encoded protein is CASSLGTEAFF.

This chain links TRBV6-6 with TRBJ1-5; D is possibly TRBD1 (5 bases). V lost 8 bases to trimming and J lost 7 bases, with 21 bases between them. The CDR3 loop spans 15 amino acids. CDR1 is MNHNY and CDR2 is SVGAGI in the germline V gene (reference sequence). This chain's CDR3 is CASQNTEGAMQPQHF. CDR3 nucleotides: TGTGCCAGCCAAAATACCGAAGGGGCCATGCAGCCCCAGCATTTT.

The rearrangement joins TRBV6-1 to TRBJ2-1; TRBD2 aligns across 11 bases. Germline trimming cut 1 base from V and 14 bases from J; bases unmatched to any gene: 10. This CDR3 has 15 amino acids. CDR1 and CDR2 (germline): MNHNS, SASEGT. CDR3 DNA: TGTGCCAGCAGTGAAGGCGATAGCGGGAGGGCCTTTGAGTTCTTC. Its protein is CASSEGDSGRAFEFF.

This chain links TRBV5-1 with TRBJ1-2; no clear D gene. The CDR3 length is 14 residues. Trimming stripped 4 bases from V and 3 bases from J, with 13 bases between. Germline values: CDR1 SGHRS, CDR2 YFSETQ. The CDR3 is CASSVQSQYYGYTF. In DNA form, the CDR3 reads TGCGCCAGCAGCGTACAAAGTCAGTACTATGGCTACACCTTC.

This clone was seen a handful of times. The chain is built from TRBV29-1 and TRBJ2-7; the match to TRBD2 covers 8 bases. J gave up 4 bases and V 6 bases, and 11 bases lay outside the gene matches. The CDR3 length is 14 residues. Germline V lookup: CDR1 SQVTM, CDR2 ANQGSEA. The CDR3 loop is CSVGRSSGSYEQYF. The CDR3 DNA sequence: TGCAGCGTGGGCCGGTCGAGCGGGAGTTACGAGCAGTACTTC.

V is TRBV7-9 and J is TRBJ1-2, with D possibly matching TRBD1 (5 bases). Trimming took 8 bases from V and 3 from J, leaving 16 bases between them. The CDR3 runs 14 residues. Germline V lookup: CDR1 SEHNR, CDR2 FQNEAQ (reference sequence). The CDR3 is CASEVLQGDYGYTF. In DNA form, the CDR3 reads TGTGCCAGCGAGGTACTGCAGGGCGACTATGGCTACACCTTC.

This chain joins TRBV9 and TRBJ1-1; possibly TRBD1 for D (5 bases). V was pared by 2 bases and J by 2 bases, with 13 bases between. The CDR3 is made up of 15 amino acids. The germline V gene encodes CDR1 SGDLS and CDR2 YYNGEE. This chain's CDR3 is CASSVDPRDNTEAFF. The CDR3 DNA is TGTGCCAGCAGCGTTGATCCCAGGGATAACACTGAAGCTTTCTTT. The whole variable domain, filled in from reference TRBV9 and TRBJ1-1, reads DSGVTQTPKHLITATGQRVTLRCSPRSGDLSVYWYQQSLDQGLQFLIQYYNGEERAKGNILERFSAQQFPDLHSELNLSSLELGDSALYFCASSVDPRDNTEAFFGQGTRLTVV.

A remark on this clone: A read error may produce the germline difference seen at one junction end. CDR3 coding DNA: TGTGCCAGCGGCTTAGATCTCAAGAGCTCTGGAAACACCATATATTTT. This sequence encodes CASGLDLKSSGNTIYF. The rearrangement joins TRBV11-2 to TRBJ1-3, with D hard to call. The CDR3 is 16 residues long. CDR1 SGHAT and CDR2 FQNNGV come from the germline V gene.

This clone has more than one count but fewer than ten. This sequence joins TRBV6-2 or TRBV6-3 and TRBJ2-7, with D possibly matching TRBD2 (6 bases). CDR3 length equals 18 residues. Germline CDR1 reads MNHEY; CDR2 reads SVGEGT. V lost 0 bases, J lost 1 base, and 19 bases lay in between. The CDR3 loop is CASSYSSRLAVTSYEQYF. CDR3 sequence (DNA): TGTGCCAGCAGTTACTCGAGTAGGTTAGCGGTCACATCCTACGAGCAGTACTTC.

The V and J genes are TRBV7-9 and TRBJ1-2, with a tentative D call TRBD1 (6 bases). The CDR3 spans 14 residues. With 5 bases removed from V and 4 bases from J, the gap between germline ends came to 14 bases. Germline lookup yields CDR1 SEHNR and CDR2 FQNEAQ (reference sequence). The CDR3 reads CASSPGGGRYGYTF. DNA of the CDR3: TGTGCCAGCAGCCCCGGGGGGGGCCGCTATGGCTACACCTTC.

The V gene is TRBV5-1, the J gene TRBJ1-5; D is perhaps TRBD1 (6 bases). The length of the CDR3 is 14 residues. The V end was cut by 0 bases, the J end by 5 bases, with 9 bases between. Looked up from germline, CDR1 is SGHRS and CDR2 is YFSETQ. CDR3 region: CASSLVGGDQPQHF. CDR3 coding DNA: TGCGCCAGCAGCTTGGTAGGGGGGGATCAGCCCCAGCATTTT.

V usage is TRBV4-1 and J usage is TRBJ2-3; 10 bases match TRBD2. Germline V lookup: CDR1 MGHRA, CDR2 YSYEKL. The CDR3 length is 17 residues. The trim removed 0 bases at V and 1 base at J, leaving 4 bases unmatched. The chain's CDR3 is CASSQEGGTSGTDTQYF. CDR3 nucleotides: TGCGCCAGCAGCCAAGAGGGGGGGACTAGCGGCACAGATACGCAGTATTTT.